This paragraph reports one T cell receptor beta chain. This CDR3 is built from 13 residues. Between the trimmed V and J ends, which lost 3 bases and 6 bases, there was a span of 12 bases. Looked up from germline, CDR1 is GTSNPN and CDR2 is SVGIG (reference sequence). The data derive from a study of blood T cell repertoires in COVID-19. Whole-study context: PBMCs, B-cell-depleted T cells, or T cells were the source of the cDNA or gDNA that made up the material.

Data came from immunoSEQ multiplex PCR; TCRdb stores just in-frame clones and leaves some out. The repertoire holds roughly 200,000 clones, with about 88% as singletons. This clonotype originated in a man in his late teens or twenties with active or convalescent COVID-19. J is TRBJ2-1 and V is TRBV30, with a tentative D call TRBD2 (7 bases). Specimen: peripheral blood. CDR3 sequence: CAWRGGGINEQFF. The CDR3 region has the DNA TGTGCCTGGAGAGGGGGGGGGATCAATGAGCAGTTCTTC.